These T cell receptor beta chains were read from a single sample in a study of shared clonotypes between healthy human individuals. Sequencing was performed with immunoSEQ multiplex PCR; in TCRdb, only in-frame clones are kept and a portion is missing. The sample carries 2 million to 2.5 million clones, over 85% recorded once. Material: naive CD4+ T cells sorted from blood. These receptors came from a young man in good health. Both conserved end residues are part of each CDR3. A D gene is named only where the DNA matches it firmly. Clone size is not always given. Where it is, it says once, few, many or a class for expanded clones.

cdr3_length,d_call,clone_size,j_call,v_call,cdr3_nt,cdr3_aa
15,TRBD1,.,TRBJ1-6,TRBV10-2,TGCGCCAGCCGACTACAGACAGGGGATAATTCACCCCTCCACTTT,CASRLQTGDNSPLHF
18,.,.,TRBJ2-3,TRBV6-1,TGTGCCAGCAGTGAAGCGGCTCGGGGAATGGTGGGCACAGATACGCAGTATTTT,CASSEAARGMVGTDTQYF
16,.,.,TRBJ1-1,TRBV18,TGTGCCAGCTCACCCGTAAAACAGGTCTTGAACACTGAAGCTTTCTTT,CASSPVKQVLNTEAFF
14,.,.,TRBJ2-5,TRBV28,TGTGCCAGCAAGAGGGGAGGGGGGAAGGAGACCCAGTACTTC,CASKRGGGKETQYF
15,.,.,TRBJ2-3,TRBV7-2,TGTGCCAGCAGCTTCGGACAGACCAGCACAGATACGCAGTATTTT,CASSFGQTSTDTQYF
15,.,.,TRBJ1-1,TRBV11-1,TGTGCCAGCAGCCCTCACGATTTTAGGGGGACTGAAGCTTTCTTT,CASSPHDFRGTEAFF
16,TRBD2,.,TRBJ2-1,TRBV4-1,TGCGCCAGCAGCCAAGCGGGACTAGCGACCTACAATGAGCAGTTCTTC,CASSQAGLATYNEQFF
16,TRBD2,.,TRBJ2-3,TRBV6-6,TGTGCCAGCACCTTTAGCGGGAGCTTCGGTACAGATACGCAGTATTTT,CASTFSGSFGTDTQYF
13,TRBD1,.,TRBJ2-2,TRBV6-1,TGTGCCAGCAGGAGGGGACAGGGGTCGGAGCTGTTTTTT,CASRRGQGSELFF
14,.,.,TRBJ2-7,TRBV28,TGTGCCAGTGGGGTGTCCCCGTTTGTCTACGAGCAGTACTTC,CASGVSPFVYEQYF
14,TRBD1,.,TRBJ1-4,TRBV5-1,TGCGCCAGCAGCTCCGGACAGGGAGATGAAAAACTGTTTTTT,CASSSGQGDEKLFF
13,.,.,TRBJ2-5,TRBV10-1,TGCGCCAGCAGTGGTAACCTTACGAAGACCCAGTACTTC,CASSGNLTKTQYF
12,.,.,TRBJ2-7,TRBV7-2,TGTGCCAGCAGCTTAGGGAGGTACGAGCAGTACTTC,CASSLGRYEQYF
17,TRBD2,.,TRBJ2-3,TRBV15,TGTGCCACCAGCTTGGGGAAAGCGGGGGTAATTAGGGATACGCAGTATTTT,CATSLGKAGVIRDTQYF
14,.,.,TRBJ1-5,TRBV10-3,TGTGCCATCAGTCCGGATTCTAGCAATCAGCCCCAGCATTTT,CAISPDSSNQPQHF
17,TRBD2,.,TRBJ2-5,TRBV19,TGTGCCAGTAGTGTTGGAACTAGCGGGACACTGGGGAAGACCCAGTACTTC,CASSVGTSGTLGKTQYF
15,.,once,TRBJ1-1,TRBV4-3,TGCGCCAGCAGCCAAGAAGGCTTGGGGAACACTGAAGCTTTCTTT,CASSQEGLGNTEAFF
15,TRBD1,.,TRBJ2-7,TRBV27,TGTGCCAGCAGGATTACAGGGGCCTACTCCTACGAGCAGTACTTC,CASRITGAYSYEQYF
15,TRBD2,.,TRBJ2-5,TRBV11-2,TGTGCCAGCAGCTTGGGGACTAGTGGGCAAGAGACCCAGTACTTC,CASSLGTSGQETQYF
15,.,once,TRBJ2-7,TRBV11-2,TGTGCCAGCAGCCACCCCAGGGTCAGCTCCTACGAGCAGTACTTC,CASSHPRVSSYEQYF
14,TRBD1,.,TRBJ1-4,TRBV9,TGTGCCAGCAGCCCCGGACAGGCCAATGAAAAACTGTTTTTT,CASSPGQANEKLFF
17,TRBD1,.,TRBJ1-6,TRBV9,TGTGCCAGCAGCAAAGGACAGGGCAGCTCCTATAATTCACCCCTCCACTTT,CASSKGQGSSYNSPLHF
15,TRBD1,.,TRBJ2-7,TRBV10-3,TGTGCCATCAGTGAGTCAGGGGGCTCTACCTACGAGCAGTACTTC,CAISESGGSTYEQYF
15,.,.,TRBJ1-2,TRBV5-1,TGCGCCAGCAACTCCAATGTGGACCGGGGCTATGGCTACACCTTC,CASNSNVDRGYGYTF
13,.,once,TRBJ2-3,TRBV6-4,TGTGCCAGCAGTGAGTGGGGTGCGGCTACGCAGTATTTT,CASSEWGAATQYF
15,.,.,TRBJ1-1,TRBV7-2,TGTGCCAGCAGCCCGCGAGTCCCGATGAACACTGAAGCTTTCTTT,CASSPRVPMNTEAFF
13,.,.,TRBJ2-3,TRBV7-2,TGTGCCAGCAGCTTAAGAACTGCAGATACGCAGTATTTT,CASSLRTADTQYF
15,TRBD1,.,TRBJ2-5,TRBV5-6,TGTGCCAGCAGCCGAAGACAGGGGTGGTTGGAGACCCAGTACTTC,CASSRRQGWLETQYF